What follows are 16 T cell receptor beta chains derived from one specimen sequenced in a study of technical replicates of blood from a handful of donors. Sequencing was performed with immunoSEQ multiplex PCR; in TCRdb, only in-frame clones are kept and a portion is missing. The sample carries 65,000 to 95,000 clones, 65% to 90% recorded once. The sequencing input was PBMCs. Receptors originate from a human donor in good health. Some clones in this sample may be carry-over from other donors' samples.

This rearrangement joins TRBV11-3 to TRBJ2-2; possibly TRBD1 for D (6 bases). The CDR3 totals 14 residues. The V end lost 4 bases, the J end lost 7 bases, and 13 bases lay between the germline ends. CDR1 and CDR2 from the germline V gene are SGHNT and YENEEA. As DNA, the CDR3 is TGTGCCAGCAGCTCCAGGGGTTGGGGCGGGGAGCTGTTTTTT. The encoded protein is CASSSRGWGGELFF.

The rearrangement joins TRBV6-1 to TRBJ2-3, with 7 bases lining up with TRBD2. The V gene's germline CDR1 is MNHNS and CDR2 SASEGT. CDR3 length: 13 residues. V shed 7 bases and J 3 bases; nucleotides not matched to a gene: 4. CDR3 in amino acids: CASIWGGTDTQYF. The CDR3 nucleotides read TGTGCCAGCATCTGGGGAGGGACAGATACGCAGTATTTT.

The rearrangement uses TRBV5-6 and TRBJ1-1; 10 bases are a match to TRBD1. The junction had 10 bases not matched to a gene; V was cut back by 4 bases and J by 4 bases. This CDR3 is 16 amino acids long. CDR1 and CDR2 from the germline V gene are SGHDT and YYEEEE. CDR3 in DNA: TGTGCCAGCAGCGTGGGGGACAGGGGCCGGGGCACTGAAGCTTTCTTT. This sequence encodes CASSVGDRGRGTEAFF.

This chain uses TRBV19 with TRBJ2-2; possible D gene TRBD2, 5 bases. This CDR3 is 14 amino acids long. CDR1 is LNHDA and CDR2 is SQIVND in the germline V gene (reference sequence). V shed 8 bases and J shed 6 bases, with 16 bases lying between them. The CDR3 nucleotides read TGTGCCAGTTCCCAGTGGACTCACGCCGGGGAGCTGTTTTTT. As protein: CASSQWTHAGELFF.

J is TRBJ1-5 and V is TRBV7-8, with D possibly TRBD1 on 5 matching bases. Germline V gives CDR1 SGHVS, CDR2 FQNEAQ. The V and J ends lost 3 bases and 6 bases respectively, with 12 bases between them. CDR3 length: 14 amino acids. CDR3 region: CASSFGHPSQPQHF. CDR3 nucleotides: TGTGCCAGCAGCTTTGGACATCCAAGTCAGCCCCAGCATTTT.

Written as DNA, the CDR3 is TGTGCCTGGGTAAAAGACAGGGGGTCTGGCTACACCTTC. This gives the protein CAWVKDRGSGYTF. The rearrangement joins TRBV30 to TRBJ1-2; 9 nucleotides agree with TRBD1. V was clipped by 5 bases and J by 7 bases; unmatched bases: 8. The germline V gene has CDR1 GTSNPN and CDR2 SVGIG (reference sequence). The CDR3 totals 13 residues.

This chain connects TRBV29-1 to TRBJ2-7; 8 bases are shared with TRBD2. V lost 2 bases and J lost 3; bases outside the gene matches: 9. Germline CDR1 is SQVTM and CDR2 is ANQGSEA. The length of the CDR3 is 15 residues. The CDR3 DNA reads as TGCAGCGTTGAAAAAATGGGAAGCGGGAGCTACGAGCAGTACTTC. Translating gives CSVEKMGSGSYEQYF.

V is TRBV30 and J is TRBJ1-6; D might be TRBD1 (5 bases). Trimming pared 6 bases from V and 0 bases from J, leaving 9 bases between. The V gene's germline CDR1 is GTSNPN and CDR2 SVGIG (reference sequence). The CDR3 is 14 residues long. CDR3 amino acids: CACRGSSYNSPLHF. CDR3 coding DNA: TGTGCCTGTAGGGGTAGCTCCTATAATTCACCCCTCCACTTT.

The chain combines TRBV7-2 with TRBJ1-5; 12 bases line up with TRBD1. Germline assignment: CDR1 SGHTA and CDR2 FQGNSA. The CDR3 is 16 amino acids. V shed 5 bases, J shed 5 bases, and the junction held 7 bases outside the gene matches. Written as DNA, the CDR3 is TGTGCCAGCAGCGACCGGGACAGGGGGCAGCATCAGCCCCAGCATTTT. Translation: CASSDRDRGQHQPQHF.

The genes are TRBV4-2 and TRBJ2-3, with 8 bases aligning to TRBD2. The V gene's germline CDR1 is LGHNA and CDR2 YNFKEQ. The CDR3 runs 15 residues. Unmatched junction bases numbered 5, after V lost 1 base and J lost 5 bases. Here the CDR3 reads CASSQGGRWGDTQYF. The CDR3 bases are TGTGCCAGCAGCCAAGGCGGGAGGTGGGGAGATACGCAGTATTTT.

This clone was picked up a small number of times. This chain uses TRBV5-1 with TRBJ2-1; D ambiguous. The CDR3 runs 15 residues. Trimming pared 1 base from V and 2 bases from J, leaving 10 bases between. Germline CDR1 reads SGHRS; CDR2 reads YFSETQ. The DNA for the CDR3 is TGCGCCAGCAGCTTGTCTGGGCAGGCCTACAATGAGCAGTTCTTC. This sequence encodes CASSLSGQAYNEQFF.

Concerning this clone: Other DNA sequences from this sample encode an identical CDR3 as well. The chain carries TRBV19 and TRBJ1-6; TRBD1 aligns across 7 bases. V shed 4 bases and J 7 bases; nucleotides not matched to a gene: 1. Germline loops: CDR1 LNHDA, CDR2 SQIVND (reference sequence). The length of the CDR3 is 13 residues. The CDR3 sequence: CASSTTGNSPLHF. The CDR3 nucleotides read TGTGCCAGTAGTACGACAGGGAATTCACCCCTCCACTTT.

This clone showed up just once. A read error is likely, as this CDR3 ends without the conserved phenylalanine or tryptophan. The limits of the CDR3 on the DNA are not certain, so only TCRdb's listed CDR3 is given. V and J are TRBV11-2 and TRBJ2-7; the D segment call TRBD1 is taken from the table without a DNA check. Ends included, the CDR3 has 14 residues. CDR1 is SGHAT, CDR2 FQNNGV, per germline. The CDR3 region is CASSSTQTPGQGRI.

There are a few counts of this clone. The J gene is TRBJ1-2, the V gene TRBV19, with 7 bases matching TRBD1. Germline V gene lookup returns CDR1 LNHDA and CDR2 SQIVND (reference sequence). The CDR3 has 14 amino acids. After removal of 8 bases from V and 2 bases from J, the junction contained 8 bases not matched to a gene. The DNA of the CDR3 is TGTGCCAGTCTACCACAGGGGCCAAACTATGGCTACACCTTC. Amino acids: CASLPQGPNYGYTF. Full variable domain (remainder filled in from reference TRBV19 and TRBJ1-2): DGGITQSPKYLFRKEGQNVTLSCEQNLNHDAMYWYRQDPGQGLRLIYYSQIVNDFQKGDIAEGYSVSREKKESFPLTVTSAQKNPTAFYLCASLPQGPNYGYTFGSGTRLTVV.

The chain employs TRBV12-5 and TRBJ1-1, with 7 bases fitting TRBD1. The V gene's germline CDR1 is LGHNT and CDR2 FRNRAP. There are 12 residues in the CDR3. V lost 6 bases and J lost 12; bases outside the gene matches: 10. This CDR3 is CASGLGTVETFF. The CDR3 DNA sequence: TGTGCTAGTGGCCTAGGGACAGTCGAAACTTTCTTT.

The rearrangement links TRBV4-1 to TRBJ1-2; perhaps TRBD1 as D (5 bases). Between the trimmed V and J ends, which lost 1 base and 2 bases, there was a span of 14 bases. CDR3 length equals 16 residues. The germline gives CDR1 MGHRA, CDR2 YSYEKL. The DNA of the CDR3 is TGCGCCAGCAGCCAAGCACGAACAGGTCTAAACTATGGCTACACCTTC. The encoded protein is CASSQARTGLNYGYTF.